This entry lists 17 T cell receptor beta chains sequenced from one sample in a study of T cell responses to AZD1222 COVID-19 vaccine. Sequenced by immunoSEQ multiplex PCR; TCRdb stores in-frame clones only, minus some. The sample lists about 120,000 clones; around nine tenths were seen once. Sequencing was performed on peripheral blood, taken 28 days after the second dose of the MenACWY control vaccine. These receptors originate from an adult who received the MenACWY meningococcal vaccine as a control.

V usage is TRBV28 and J usage is TRBJ1-5; D is unclear. CDR1 and CDR2 from the germline V gene are MDHEN and SYDVKM. There are 16 residues in the CDR3. The germline V and J ends were trimmed by 7 bases and 5 bases, with 21 bases remaining between them. The CDR3 loop reads CASTELAAGVDQPQHF. The CDR3 DNA sequence: TGTGCCAGCACCGAATTGGCCGCCGGAGTTGATCAGCCCCAGCATTTT.

The V gene is TRBV6-2 or TRBV6-3, the J gene TRBJ2-3; tentatively, D is TRBD2 (5 bases). The CDR3 is 16 amino acids. V shed 0 bases and J shed 2 bases, with 12 bases lying between them. CDR1 MNHEY and CDR2 SVGEGT come from the germline V gene. The DNA of the CDR3 is TGTGCCAGCAGTTACTCGGCAGCTAGCACCACAGATACGCAGTATTTT. It yields the protein CASSYSAASTTDTQYF.

The rearrangement joins TRBV7-8 to TRBJ1-6; D is possibly TRBD1 (6 bases). In germline, CDR1 is SGHVS, CDR2 FQNEAQ. Trimming stripped 1 base from V and 9 bases from J, with 13 bases between. This CDR3 region has 15 residues. The CDR3 loop is CASSLGHRAGSPLHF. CDR3 bases: TGTGCCAGCAGCTTAGGGCACAGGGCCGGTTCACCCCTCCACTTT.

This clone was seen only once. The chain uses TRBV5-5 and TRBJ1-4, with D unclear. Germline CDR1 and CDR2: SGHKS and YYEKEE (reference sequence). The ends were cut back, 1 base at V and 8 bases at J, with 6 bases in the middle. The CDR3 covers 12 residues. The CDR3 reads CASSLTFEKLFF. The CDR3, as DNA: TGTGCCAGCAGCTTGACCTTCGAAAAACTGTTTTTT.

The rearrangement uses TRBV6-6 and TRBJ2-3; D unresolved. Germline V CDR1 and CDR2: MNHNY, SVGAGI (reference sequence). Trimming removed 7 bases at V and 0 bases at J, with 14 bases between. The CDR3 extends over 15 amino acids. CDR3 sequence: CASIGTRTSTDTQYF. CDR3 coding DNA: TGTGCCAGCATAGGAACGAGAACTAGCACAGATACGCAGTATTTT.

The genes are TRBV7-2 and TRBJ1-4; D possibly corresponds to TRBD1 (5 bases). Germline V lookup: CDR1 SGHTA, CDR2 FQGNSA. The V end was cut by 8 bases, the J end by 7 bases, with 11 bases between. The CDR3 has 12 amino acids. CDR3 nucleotide sequence: TGTGCCAGCCGAAATACAGGTGAAAAACTGTTTTTT. This encodes CASRNTGEKLFF.

The V call is TRBV7-2, the J call TRBJ2-2, with TRBD1 matching over 8 bases. Germline CDR1 reads SGHTA; CDR2 reads FQGNSA. The trim removed 0 bases at V and 6 bases at J, leaving 9 bases unmatched. CDR3 length: 17 amino acids. DNA for the CDR3: TGTGCCAGCAGCTTAGCGGACAGGGTAAAGGGAGCCGGGGAGCTGTTTTTT. It codes for CASSLADRVKGAGELFF.

The rearrangement joins TRBV15 to TRBJ2-1; unclear D gene. The CDR3 consists of 15 residues. V was shortened by 3 bases and J by 5 bases, with 14 bases between the two germline ends. Germline CDR1 is LNHNV and CDR2 is YYDKDF (reference sequence). The CDR3 here is CATSRIRGTNNEQFF. The CDR3 nucleotides are TGTGCCACCAGCAGGATCCGAGGCACTAACAATGAGCAGTTCTTC.

This chain connects TRBV19 to TRBJ2-1; 8 nucleotides line up with TRBD2. CDR3 length: 12 residues. V was clipped by 6 bases and J by 10 bases; unmatched bases: 5. Germline CDR1 and CDR2: LNHDA and SQIVND (reference sequence). The CDR3: CASSTGRGEQFF. As DNA, the CDR3 is TGTGCCAGTAGCACCGGGAGGGGGGAGCAGTTCTTC. The whole variable domain, filled in from reference TRBV19 and TRBJ2-1, reads DGGITQSPKYLFRKEGQNVTLSCEQNLNHDAMYWYRQDPGQGLRLIYYSQIVNDFQKGDIAEGYSVSREKKESFPLTVTSAQKNPTAFYLCASSTGRGEQFFGPGTRLTVL.

This chain joins TRBV9 and TRBJ1-3; 7 bases fit TRBD1. CDR1 is SGDLS, CDR2 YYNGEE, per germline. The trim removed 2 bases at V and 2 bases at J, leaving 10 bases unmatched. The CDR3 runs 17 residues. The CDR3 sequence is CASSVEGAGLAGNTIYF. The CDR3 DNA reads TGTGCCAGCAGCGTGGAGGGGGCAGGCCTGGCTGGAAACACCATATATTTT.

The chain is built from TRBV19 and TRBJ2-1, with D possibly being TRBD1 (5 bases). Germline V CDR1 and CDR2: LNHDA, SQIVND (reference sequence). Trimming left V 1 base short and J 0 bases short, with 16 bases between. The CDR3 totals 18 residues. CDR3 DNA: TGTGCCAGTAGTATAGCCAGGGATCGTTATAGCTCCTACAATGAGCAGTTCTTC. It is translated as CASSIARDRYSSYNEQFF.

The CDR3 protein is CASSEQGPYGYTF. CDR3 DNA sequence: TGTGCCAGCAGTGAACAGGGTCCCTATGGCTACACCTTC. J is TRBJ1-2 and V is TRBV6-1; maybe TRBD1 (5 bases). Trimming took off 2 bases at V and 4 bases at J, with 8 bases between the two ends. The CDR3 is 13 amino acids. CDR1 MNHNS and CDR2 SASEGT come from the germline V gene.

The rearrangement joins TRBV7-7 to TRBJ2-2; D not certain. Trimming stripped 5 bases from V and 7 bases from J, with 23 bases between. The CDR3 is made up of 17 amino acids. Germline V CDR1 and CDR2: SSHAT, FNYEAQ (reference sequence). The CDR3 DNA follows: TGTGCCAGCAGCCATGGTGCAGCCGACCCAACAAACGGGGAGCTGTTTTTT. The encoded protein is CASSHGAADPTNGELFF.

The chain links TRBV6-5 to TRBJ2-3, with D hard to call. Germline CDR1 and CDR2: MNHEY and SVGAGI. Deletions cut 2 bases from V and 2 bases from J, with 14 bases between. The CDR3 covers 16 residues. CDR3 amino acids: CASSYGRPYTTDTQYF. The DNA of the CDR3 is TGTGCCAGCAGTTACGGCAGGCCCTATACCACAGATACGCAGTATTTT.

The genes are TRBV27 and TRBJ1-2, with D hard to call. Between the trimmed V and J ends, which lost 5 bases and 7 bases, there was a span of 23 bases. There are 16 residues in the CDR3. The germline V gene encodes CDR1 MNHEY and CDR2 SMNVEV (reference sequence). The CDR3 region has the DNA TGTGCCAGCAGTGGCTGGCGCTCGGCCACCCCTCGTGGCTACACCTTC. Translation: CASSGWRSATPRGYTF.

The rearrangement links TRBV6-5 to TRBJ2-1; possibly TRBD1 or TRBD2 for D (5 bases each). Germline lookup yields CDR1 MNHEY and CDR2 SVGAGI. The CDR3 sequence is 15 residues long. V dropped 6 bases and J dropped 0 bases, with 12 bases sitting between them. CDR3 sequence: CASRQWGNSYNEQFF. DNA of the CDR3: TGTGCCAGCAGGCAATGGGGGAACTCCTACAATGAGCAGTTCTTC.

The V and J genes are TRBV6-5 and TRBJ2-5; 9 nucleotides line up with TRBD1. The V gene's germline CDR1 is MNHEY and CDR2 SVGAGI. The junction had 4 bases not matched to a gene; V was cut back by 5 bases and J by 3 bases. The CDR3 runs 14 residues. As DNA, the CDR3 is TGTGCCAGCAGTCGGACAGGGGCCAAAGAGACCCAGTACTTC. Protein sequence: CASSRTGAKETQYF.